This is a list of T cell receptor beta chains from one sample in a study of T cell responses to AZD1222 COVID-19 vaccine. TCRdb's table, derived via immunoSEQ multiplex PCR, lists solely in-frame clones and lacks some. This sample has some 150,000 clones; 80% to 95% occur once, and the top ten carry 3.2%. The material was peripheral blood, obtained 28 days after the second AZD1222 dose. The receptors stem from an adult who received the AZD1222 COVID-19 vaccine. Both conserved end residues are part of each CDR3. D genes are given only for firm matches. Some rows mark clone size as missing; the rest say once, few, many or name a class of expanded clone.

V gene: TRBV13
clone size: .
D gene: TRBD1
J gene: TRBJ2-1
CDR3 DNA: TGTGCCAGCAGCTGGAGGACAGGAAGGTCCTACAATGAGCAGTTCTTC
CDR3 protein: CASSWRTGRSYNEQFF

V gene: TRBV27
clone size: .
D gene: .
J gene: TRBJ2-7
CDR3 DNA: TGTGCCAGCAGTTTTCTTACAGGCCACGAGCAGTACTTC
CDR3 protein: CASSFLTGHEQYF

V gene: TRBV12-3/TRBV12-4
clone size: .
D gene: .
J gene: TRBJ2-7
CDR3 DNA: TGTGCCAGCAGTTTCGGCAGGGACGAGCAGTACTTC
CDR3 protein: CASSFGRDEQYF

V gene: TRBV4-2
clone size: .
D gene: .
J gene: TRBJ1-2
CDR3 DNA: TGTGCCAGCAGCCAAGATCCGAAAACTAACTATGGCTACACCTTC
CDR3 protein: CASSQDPKTNYGYTF

V gene: TRBV7-2
clone size: .
D gene: .
J gene: TRBJ2-5
CDR3 DNA: TGTGCCAGCAGCTTAGCGGCGACTCCGGAGGAGACCCAGTACTTC
CDR3 protein: CASSLAATPEETQYF

V gene: TRBV19
clone size: once
D gene: .
J gene: TRBJ1-1
CDR3 DNA: TGTGCCAGTAGTATCCCCAGGAACACTGAAGCTTTCTTT
CDR3 protein: CASSIPRNTEAFF

V gene: TRBV10-1
clone size: .
D gene: .
J gene: TRBJ1-1
CDR3 DNA: TGCGCCAGCAGTAAGACAGGCGGGAACACTGAAGCTTTCTTT
CDR3 protein: CASSKTGGNTEAFF

V gene: TRBV6-5
clone size: .
D gene: .
J gene: TRBJ2-1
CDR3 DNA: TGTGCCAGCATCCTTGACGGTCCCTACAATGAGCAGTTCTTC
CDR3 protein: CASILDGPYNEQFF

V gene: TRBV4-1
clone size: .
D gene: .
J gene: TRBJ1-1
CDR3 DNA: TGCGCCAGCAGCCCCCGGGAGGGATCATGGACTGAAGCTTTCTTT
CDR3 protein: CASSPREGSWTEAFF

V gene: TRBV15
clone size: few
D gene: TRBD1
J gene: TRBJ1-5
CDR3 DNA: TGTGCCACCAGCAGAGCAACAGGGGTTGGCAATCAGCCCCAGCATTTT
CDR3 protein: CATSRATGVGNQPQHF

V gene: TRBV6-2/TRBV6-3
clone size: .
D gene: .
J gene: TRBJ2-5
CDR3 DNA: TGTGCCAGCAGTTACCGTCCCCAAGAGACCCAGTACTTC
CDR3 protein: CASSYRPQETQYF

V gene: TRBV28
clone size: .
D gene: .
J gene: TRBJ1-1
CDR3 DNA: TGTGCCAGCAGGCTCGCCCTAGGGGGGGGCACTGAAGCTTTCTTT
CDR3 protein: CASRLALGGGTEAFF

V gene: TRBV30
clone size: .
D gene: .
J gene: TRBJ2-5
CDR3 DNA: TGTGCCTGGAGTGTCGGGAGAGGGGAGACCCAGTACTTC
CDR3 protein: CAWSVGRGETQYF

V gene: TRBV15
clone size: once
D gene: .
J gene: TRBJ1-2
CDR3 DNA: TGTGCCACCAGCAGGGGGCAGGGCTATGGCTACACCTTC
CDR3 protein: CATSRGQGYGYTF

V gene: TRBV29-1
clone size: .
D gene: .
J gene: TRBJ2-3
CDR3 DNA: TGCAGCGTTGGCCTCGGACACACTACAGATACGCAGTATTTT
CDR3 protein: CSVGLGHTTDTQYF

V gene: TRBV7-9
clone size: .
D gene: .
J gene: TRBJ2-7
CDR3 DNA: TGTGCCAGCAGCTCTCGGACAGAGAACTACGAGCAGTACTTC
CDR3 protein: CASSSRTENYEQYF

V gene: TRBV7-9
clone size: .
D gene: TRBD2
J gene: TRBJ2-1
CDR3 DNA: TGTGCCAGCAGCTTAGCCCGGACTAGCAACTACAATGAGCAGTTCTTC
CDR3 protein: CASSLARTSNYNEQFF

V gene: TRBV5-1
clone size: .
D gene: .
J gene: TRBJ1-1
CDR3 DNA: TGCGCCAGCAGGCTACAGGACACGAACACTGAAGCTTTCTTT
CDR3 protein: CASRLQDTNTEAFF